This T cell receptor beta chain stems from a study of OX40 agonist ivuxolimab in advanced cancers. The wider study: The drug used for patients, ivuxolimab, was an agonistic anti-OX40 (CD134) antibody. Participants, around 80% male, averaged approximately 60 years of age, ranging from roughly 23 to 80. Study-level findings and limits: Among expanded peripheral T cells, antigen specificity went undetermined.

Enrollment shut out patients with autoimmune disease history or systemic immunosuppression. The CDR3 is 15 residues long. Germline CDR1 reads SGDLS; CDR2 reads YYNGEE. V shed 0 bases and J shed 0 bases, with 8 bases lying between them. A word on this clone: Its target is not known.

Assay: immunoSEQ multiplex PCR; the TCRdb copy retains only in-frame clones and omits some. The sample holds 55,000 to 65,000 clones; 77% are singletons and the top ten take approximately 6%. The rearrangement joins TRBV9 to TRBJ2-3; D remains unclear. The TCR was taken from an adult with an advanced solid tumor such as melanoma, head and neck, liver or kidney cancer. The sequencing here drew on CD4+ or CD8+ T cells sorted from blood, taken in a trial of the OX40 agonist ivuxolimab. The CDR3 DNA reads TGTGCCAGCAGCGTAGATGTATCTAGCACAGATACGCAGTATTTT. Encoded protein: CASSVDVSSTDTQYF. Looking up the rest from reference TRBV9 and TRBJ2-3 gives the full variable domain: DSGVTQTPKHLITATGQRVTLRCSPRSGDLSVYWYQQSLDQGLQFLIQYYNGEERAKGNILERFSAQQFPDLHSELNLSSLELGDSALYFCASSVDVSSTDTQYFGPGTRLTVL.